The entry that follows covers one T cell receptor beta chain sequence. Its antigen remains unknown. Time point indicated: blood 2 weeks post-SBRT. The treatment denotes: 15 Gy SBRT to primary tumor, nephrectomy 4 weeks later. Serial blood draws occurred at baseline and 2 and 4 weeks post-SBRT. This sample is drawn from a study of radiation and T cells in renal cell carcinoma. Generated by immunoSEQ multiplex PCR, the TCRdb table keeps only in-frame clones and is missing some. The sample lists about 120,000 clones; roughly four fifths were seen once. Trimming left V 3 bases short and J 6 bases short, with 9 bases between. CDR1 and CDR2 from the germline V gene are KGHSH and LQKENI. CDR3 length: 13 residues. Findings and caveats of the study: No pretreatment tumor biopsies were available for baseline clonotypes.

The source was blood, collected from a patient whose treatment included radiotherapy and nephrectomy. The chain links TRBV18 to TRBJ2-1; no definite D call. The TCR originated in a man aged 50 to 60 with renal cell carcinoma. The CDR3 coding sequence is TGTGCCAGCTCACCCTCGGGCAGCAATGAGCAGTTCTTC. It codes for CASSPSGSNEQFF.